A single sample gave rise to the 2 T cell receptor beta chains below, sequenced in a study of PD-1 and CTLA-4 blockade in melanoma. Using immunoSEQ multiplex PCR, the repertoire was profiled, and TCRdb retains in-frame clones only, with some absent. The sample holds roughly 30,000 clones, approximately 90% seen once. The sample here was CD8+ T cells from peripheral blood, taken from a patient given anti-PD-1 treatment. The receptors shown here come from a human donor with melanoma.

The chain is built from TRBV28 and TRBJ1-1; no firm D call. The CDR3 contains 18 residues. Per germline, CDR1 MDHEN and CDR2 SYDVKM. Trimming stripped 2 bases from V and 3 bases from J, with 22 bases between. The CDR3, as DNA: TGTGCCAGCAGTTTAGGAGTAGGCTCCGTTTTCCCCTACACTGAAGCTTTCTTT. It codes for CASSLGVGSVFPYTEAFF.

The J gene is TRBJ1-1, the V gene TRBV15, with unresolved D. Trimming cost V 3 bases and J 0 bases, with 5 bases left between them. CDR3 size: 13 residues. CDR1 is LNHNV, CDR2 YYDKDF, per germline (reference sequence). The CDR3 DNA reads TGTGCCACCAGCAGCATCATGAACACTGAAGCTTTCTTT. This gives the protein CATSSIMNTEAFF.